The rows below give T cell receptor beta chains drawn from one sample of a study of T cells in Graves' hyperthyroidism and ophthalmopathy. TCRdb analysed the multiplex PCR reads with MiXCR anew, one entry per CDR3 protein. The repertoire consists of roughly 300,000 distinct CDR3 sequences, with less than 30% occurring once and the leading ten covering about 30%. Sequences were obtained from blood. Every receptor here comes from a man aged 40-49 years with Graves' hyperthyroidism that later progressed to Graves' ophthalmopathy. CDR3s include the opening cysteine and the closing phenylalanine or tryptophan. Fields, in order: CDR3 protein, CDR3 DNA, V gene, clone size, D gene, J gene, CDR3 length. D genes are given only for firm matches. Expanded clones are given a class, and other clones once, few, many or no size at all.

CDR3 protein: CASSYGRFGNTEAFF; CDR3 DNA: TGTGCCAGCAGTTACGGGAGGTTCGGGAACACTGAAGCTTTCTTT; V gene: TRBV6-5; clone size: NA; D gene: NA; J gene: TRBJ1-1; CDR3 length: 15
CDR3 protein: CASSYYPTSGGSYEQYF; CDR3 DNA: TGTGCCAGCAGTTACTACCCGACTAGCGGGGGCTCCTACGAGCAGTACTTC; V gene: TRBV6-5; clone size: NA; D gene: TRBD2; J gene: TRBJ2-7; CDR3 length: 17
CDR3 protein: CASSASLGAAVVYEQYF; CDR3 DNA: TGTGCCAGCAGTGCCTCATTAGGGGCGGCCGTTGTCTACGAGCAGTACTTC; V gene: TRBV6-4; clone size: NA; D gene: NA; J gene: TRBJ2-7; CDR3 length: 17
CDR3 protein: CASSHWGSTEAFF; CDR3 DNA: TGTGCCAGTAGTCACTGGGGGAGCACTGAAGCTTTCTTT; V gene: TRBV19; clone size: many; D gene: NA; J gene: TRBJ1-1; CDR3 length: 13
CDR3 protein: CASTIGTTNTEAFF; CDR3 DNA: TGTGCCAGCACTATTGGGACAACGAACACTGAAGCTTTCTTT; V gene: TRBV28; clone size: many; D gene: NA; J gene: TRBJ1-1; CDR3 length: 14
CDR3 protein: CASSFGRGIYGYTF; CDR3 DNA: TGTGCCAGCAGTTTCGGGCGGGGCATCTATGGCTACACCTTC; V gene: TRBV12-3/TRBV12-4; clone size: many; D gene: NA; J gene: TRBJ1-2; CDR3 length: 14
CDR3 protein: CASSEVGTGPYEQYF; CDR3 DNA: TGTGCCAGCAGCGAAGTAGGGACAGGGCCCTACGAGCAGTACTTC; V gene: TRBV7-2; clone size: NA; D gene: TRBD1; J gene: TRBJ2-7; CDR3 length: 15
CDR3 protein: CASRPTSGSGQETQYF; CDR3 DNA: TGTGCCAGCAGGCCGACTAGCGGGAGTGGGCAAGAGACCCAGTACTTC; V gene: TRBV27; clone size: many; D gene: TRBD2; J gene: TRBJ2-5; CDR3 length: 16
CDR3 protein: CASSYSVGRGYGYTF; CDR3 DNA: TGTGCCAGCAGTTACTCGGTAGGCAGAGGATATGGCTACACCTTC; V gene: TRBV6-5; clone size: many; D gene: NA; J gene: TRBJ1-2; CDR3 length: 15
CDR3 protein: CASSLALVGSYSGANVLTF; CDR3 DNA: TGTGCCAGCAGTTTAGCCCTTGTCGGTTCCTACTCTGGGGCCAACGTCCTGACTTTC; V gene: TRBV28; clone size: NA; D gene: NA; J gene: TRBJ2-6; CDR3 length: 19
CDR3 protein: CSAIPRVSPINQPQHF; CDR3 DNA: TGCAGTGCTATCCCCCGTGTTAGTCCAATCAATCAGCCCCAGCATTTT; V gene: TRBV20-1; clone size: many; D gene: NA; J gene: TRBJ1-5; CDR3 length: 16
CDR3 protein: CASRQTGDGEQYF; CDR3 DNA: TGTGCCAGCAGGCAGACAGGGGATGGCGAGCAGTACTTC; V gene: TRBV12-3/TRBV12-4; clone size: NA; D gene: TRBD1; J gene: TRBJ2-7; CDR3 length: 13
CDR3 protein: CASSLMGQASYEQYF; CDR3 DNA: TGCGCCAGCAGCTTGATGGGACAGGCCTCCTACGAGCAGTACTTC; V gene: TRBV5-1; clone size: many; D gene: TRBD1; J gene: TRBJ2-7; CDR3 length: 15
CDR3 protein: CSVTGTTGNTIYF; CDR3 DNA: TGCAGCGTTACCGGGACAACTGGAAACACCATATATTTT; V gene: TRBV29-1; clone size: many; D gene: NA; J gene: TRBJ1-3; CDR3 length: 13
CDR3 protein: CASSLVFRLYEETQYF; CDR3 DNA: TGTGCCAGCAGCTTAGTTTTTCGCCTATACGAAGAGACCCAGTACTTC; V gene: TRBV11-2; clone size: many; D gene: NA; J gene: TRBJ2-5; CDR3 length: 16
CDR3 protein: CATSRERVHSSNQPQHF; CDR3 DNA: TGTGCCACCAGCAGGGAGCGGGTTCACTCTAGCAATCAGCCCCAGCATTTT; V gene: TRBV15; clone size: many; D gene: NA; J gene: TRBJ1-5; CDR3 length: 17
CDR3 protein: CASTLQGTRNQPQHF; CDR3 DNA: TGTGCCAGCACGTTACAGGGAACCCGCAATCAGCCCCAGCATTTT; V gene: TRBV6-5; clone size: many; D gene: NA; J gene: TRBJ1-5; CDR3 length: 15
CDR3 protein: CASSQNRGESYEQYF; CDR3 DNA: TGTGCCAGCAGCCAAAATCGGGGGGAGTCCTACGAGCAGTACTTC; V gene: TRBV3-1; clone size: many; D gene: TRBD2; J gene: TRBJ2-7; CDR3 length: 15
CDR3 protein: CASSVRETQYF; CDR3 DNA: TGTGCCAGCAGTGTTCGAGAGACCCAGTACTTC; V gene: TRBV2; clone size: many; D gene: NA; J gene: TRBJ2-5; CDR3 length: 11
CDR3 protein: CASREGIAQPQHF; CDR3 DNA: TGTGCCAGCAGGGAGGGGATTGCTCAGCCCCAGCATTTT; V gene: TRBV6-1; clone size: few; D gene: NA; J gene: TRBJ1-5; CDR3 length: 13
CDR3 protein: CASSLREGFGEQYF; CDR3 DNA: TGTGCCAGCAGTTTGCGGGAGGGGTTCGGCGAGCAGTACTTC; V gene: TRBV27; clone size: NA; D gene: TRBD2; J gene: TRBJ2-7; CDR3 length: 14
CDR3 protein: CASSVGPLEGGETQYF; CDR3 DNA: TGTGCCAGCAGCGTAGGACCCCTCGAAGGGGGGGAGACCCAGTACTTC; V gene: TRBV9; clone size: NA; D gene: NA; J gene: TRBJ2-5; CDR3 length: 16
CDR3 protein: CASGKRDGEQYF; CDR3 DNA: TGTGCCAGCGGGAAGCGGGACGGGGAGCAGTACTTC; V gene: TRBV27; clone size: few; D gene: TRBD2; J gene: TRBJ2-7; CDR3 length: 12
CDR3 protein: CASSGADSLNTEAFF; CDR3 DNA: TGCGCCAGCAGCGGGGCGGACAGCCTGAACACTGAAGCTTTCTTT; V gene: TRBV5-1; clone size: NA; D gene: NA; J gene: TRBJ1-1; CDR3 length: 15
CDR3 protein: CSARDWDRDLQETQYF; CDR3 DNA: TGCAGTGCTAGAGATTGGGACAGGGACCTCCAAGAGACCCAGTACTTC; V gene: TRBV20-1; clone size: many; D gene: TRBD1; J gene: TRBJ2-5; CDR3 length: 16
CDR3 protein: CSARTGVYEQYF; CDR3 DNA: TGCAGTGCTAGGACAGGGGTTTACGAGCAGTACTTC; V gene: TRBV20-1; clone size: many; D gene: TRBD1; J gene: TRBJ2-7; CDR3 length: 12
CDR3 protein: CASSVDQSSGNTIYF; CDR3 DNA: TGTGCCAGCAGCGTGGATCAGAGCTCTGGAAACACCATATATTTT; V gene: TRBV9; clone size: many; D gene: NA; J gene: TRBJ1-3; CDR3 length: 15
CDR3 protein: CSARIADANSGANVLTF; CDR3 DNA: TGCAGTGCTAGAATAGCGGACGCAAACTCTGGGGCCAACGTCCTGACTTTC; V gene: TRBV20-1; clone size: many; D gene: NA; J gene: TRBJ2-6; CDR3 length: 17
CDR3 protein: CASRGGLAESNTGELFF; CDR3 DNA: TGCGCCAGCAGGGGCGGACTAGCGGAATCGAACACCGGGGAGCTGTTTTTT; V gene: TRBV4-1; clone size: few; D gene: TRBD2; J gene: TRBJ2-2; CDR3 length: 17
CDR3 protein: CASRKGLNTEAFF; CDR3 DNA: TGTGCCAGCAGGAAAGGGCTGAACACTGAAGCTTTCTTT; V gene: TRBV12-3/TRBV12-4; clone size: NA; D gene: NA; J gene: TRBJ1-1; CDR3 length: 13
CDR3 protein: CASSLTPTQQETQYF; CDR3 DNA: TGTGCCAGCAGTCTTACCCCAACACAACAAGAGACCCAGTACTTC; V gene: TRBV27; clone size: many; D gene: NA; J gene: TRBJ2-5; CDR3 length: 15
CDR3 protein: CASTPEGYTGELFF; CDR3 DNA: TGTGCCAGCACCCCTGAGGGATACACCGGGGAGCTGTTTTTT; V gene: TRBV12-3/TRBV12-4; clone size: many; D gene: NA; J gene: TRBJ2-2; CDR3 length: 14
CDR3 protein: CASSQAGQAVAFF; CDR3 DNA: TGCGCCAGCAGCCAAGCAGGCCAAGCCGTAGCTTTCTTT; V gene: TRBV4-3; clone size: NA; D gene: NA; J gene: TRBJ1-1; CDR3 length: 13
CDR3 protein: CSVVVGERNIQYF; CDR3 DNA: TGCAGCGTTGTTGTAGGGGAAAGGAACATTCAGTACTTC; V gene: TRBV29-1; clone size: many; D gene: NA; J gene: TRBJ2-4; CDR3 length: 13
CDR3 protein: CASSWGTTGDIQYF; CDR3 DNA: TGCGCCAGCAGCTGGGGGACCACTGGGGACATTCAGTACTTC; V gene: TRBV5-1; clone size: NA; D gene: NA; J gene: TRBJ2-4; CDR3 length: 14
CDR3 protein: CASSPARGSQYF; CDR3 DNA: TGTGCCAGCAGCCCCGCCCGGGGATCGCAGTACTTC; V gene: TRBV11-2; clone size: many; D gene: NA; J gene: TRBJ2-7; CDR3 length: 12
CDR3 protein: CSARDFDPEQGGGSEAFF; CDR3 DNA: TGCAGTGCTAGAGATTTTGACCCTGAGCAGGGAGGTGGGTCTGAAGCTTTCTTT; V gene: TRBV20-1; clone size: many; D gene: NA; J gene: TRBJ1-1; CDR3 length: 18
CDR3 protein: CASSPRLAGINQETQYF; CDR3 DNA: TGTGCCAGTAGTCCCCGCCTAGCGGGGATAAACCAAGAGACCCAGTACTTC; V gene: TRBV19; clone size: many; D gene: TRBD2; J gene: TRBJ2-5; CDR3 length: 17
CDR3 protein: CASSSPGQLNYGYTF; CDR3 DNA: TGTGCCAGCAGTTCACCGGGACAACTTAACTATGGCTACACCTTC; V gene: TRBV28; clone size: NA; D gene: NA; J gene: TRBJ1-2; CDR3 length: 15
CDR3 protein: CASKQVKGQGSHEQYF; CDR3 DNA: TGTGCCAGTAAACAAGTAAAGGGACAGGGGTCCCACGAGCAGTACTTC; V gene: TRBV19; clone size: many; D gene: TRBD1; J gene: TRBJ2-7; CDR3 length: 16
CDR3 protein: CASSPTRNTEAFF; CDR3 DNA: TGTGCCAGCAGCCCAACACGTAACACTGAAGCTTTCTTT; V gene: TRBV16; clone size: many; D gene: NA; J gene: TRBJ1-1; CDR3 length: 13
CDR3 protein: CSARDWQAGRYGYTF; CDR3 DNA: TGCAGTGCTAGAGATTGGCAGGCGGGGAGATATGGCTACACCTTC; V gene: TRBV20-1; clone size: many; D gene: NA; J gene: TRBJ1-2; CDR3 length: 15
CDR3 protein: CASSYRLEQYF; CDR3 DNA: TGTGCCAGCAGTTATCGGCTCGAGCAGTACTTC; V gene: TRBV6-2/TRBV6-3; clone size: many; D gene: NA; J gene: TRBJ2-7; CDR3 length: 11
CDR3 protein: CASSPAGQGTGYTF; CDR3 DNA: TGTGCCAGCAGTCCCGCCGGTCAGGGGACCGGCTACACCTTC; V gene: TRBV12-3/TRBV12-4; clone size: NA; D gene: NA; J gene: TRBJ1-2; CDR3 length: 14
CDR3 protein: CASSLTGGLQPQHF; CDR3 DNA: TGTGCCAGCAGTTTGACGGGGGGTCTTCAGCCCCAGCATTTT; V gene: TRBV12-3/TRBV12-4; clone size: many; D gene: NA; J gene: TRBJ1-5; CDR3 length: 14